The present T cell receptor beta chain was sequenced within a study of blood T cell repertoires in COVID-19. Looked up from germline, CDR1 is DFQATT and CDR2 is SNEGSKA (reference sequence). This CDR3 is 11 amino acids long. The J segment lost 10 bases and the V segment lost 5 bases, leaving 6 bases of the junction unmatched. The assay was immunoSEQ multiplex PCR, and TCRdb's table has in-frame clones only and misses some. The table records around 250,000 clones, around 90% of them present only once. Each participant's cohort was designated according to participant-reported clinical history. The sequenced sample was PBMCs or T cells enriched from blood (not recorded which). This TCR was sampled from a human donor in a cohort exposed to, infected with or recovered from COVID-19 (not recorded which). The donor label of this sample is uncertain. This chain connects TRBV20-1 to TRBJ1-1; 8 nucleotides align to TRBD1. The CDR3 coding sequence is TGCAGTGCTGGCCAGGGGGCGCGAGCTTTCTTT. Its protein product is CSAGQGARAFF.